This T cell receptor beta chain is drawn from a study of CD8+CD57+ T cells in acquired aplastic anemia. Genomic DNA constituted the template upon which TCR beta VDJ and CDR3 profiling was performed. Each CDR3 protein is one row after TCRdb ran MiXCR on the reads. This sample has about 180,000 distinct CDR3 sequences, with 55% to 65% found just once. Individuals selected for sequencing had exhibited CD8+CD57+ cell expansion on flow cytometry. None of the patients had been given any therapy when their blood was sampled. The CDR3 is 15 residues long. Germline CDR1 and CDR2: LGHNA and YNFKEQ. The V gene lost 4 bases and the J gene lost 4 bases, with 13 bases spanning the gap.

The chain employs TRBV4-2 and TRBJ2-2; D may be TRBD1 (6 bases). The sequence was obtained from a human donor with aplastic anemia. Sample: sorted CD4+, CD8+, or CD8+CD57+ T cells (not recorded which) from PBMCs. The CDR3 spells CASSRRDKVTGELFF. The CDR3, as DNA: TGTGCCAGCAGCCGCAGGGACAAGGTCACCGGGGAGCTGTTTTTT.